This T cell receptor (beta chain) derives from a study of cytomegalovirus exposure and HLA in healthy donors. General study findings and limits: The productive fraction for most TCR beta V segments was about 87% or about 30% in an earlier analysis. With high specificity and sensitivity, the classifier reportedly diagnosed cytomegalovirus status. Relative to equally common others, HLA-associated TCR beta chains showed greater clonal expansion in a later analysis.

Donors consisted of healthy bone marrow donors. Note on this clone: Antigen: not known.

The J segment lost 7 bases and the V segment lost 6 bases, leaving 9 bases of the junction unmatched. The CDR3 loop spans 14 amino acids. Germline V gene data show CDR1 as SEHNR and CDR2 as FQNEAQ (reference sequence). Primers: 60 Vbeta forward and 13 Jbeta reverse. Repertoires were generated with immunoSEQ multiplex PCR, while TCRdb's copy carries only in-frame clones and drops some. The sample includes roughly 190,000 clones, 87% of them seen just once. Sample: PBMCs. This sequence was found in a man under 40 in good health and CMV-seronegative. V is TRBV7-9 and J is TRBJ2-7, with 10 bases identical to TRBD2. The CDR3 reads CASRPGVAGGEQYF. CDR3 bases: TGTGCCAGCAGACCCGGGGTAGCGGGAGGAGAGCAGTACTTC.